The sequence of this T cell receptor beta chain was determined in a study of shared clonotypes between healthy human individuals. The study's findings and limits: Richness estimates generally favored naive over memory subsets.

On this clone: Its antigen is still unknown.

Donors comprised only Caucasian adults living in Nashville, Tennessee. Across several immunoSEQ plates, the genomic DNA of each subset was split evenly. This table comes from immunoSEQ multiplex PCR, and its TCRdb copy is limited to in-frame clones, with some not included. The table has 600,000 to 700,000 clones, more than 70% seen once. The origin of this receptor is a woman in her twenties or thirties in good health. Sequencing was performed on memory CD4+ T cells sorted from blood. As for subset: CD45RA-negative fraction.

The DNA of the CDR3 is TGTGCCAGCAGTTCTCGACGGCGGGGGGATACGCAGTATTTT. Its protein product is CASSSRRRGDTQYF. The chain carries TRBV27 and TRBJ2-3, with TRBD2 identical over 7 bases. Unmatched junction bases numbered 7, after V lost 4 bases and J lost 6 bases. CDR1 and CDR2 from the germline V gene are MNHEY and SMNVEV (reference sequence). CDR3 size: 14 residues.